Listed below are T cell receptor beta chains from one sample, sequenced in a study of radiation and T cells in renal cell carcinoma. Method: immunoSEQ multiplex PCR; TCRdb's copy keeps in-frame clones and lacks some. The table has tens of thousands of clones, about 84% seen once. Specimen: blood, collected from a patient whose treatment included radiotherapy and nephrectomy. The source of these receptors is a man in his sixties with renal cell carcinoma. The CDR3 runs from the conserved cysteine through the conserved F or W. Each record gives: V gene, J gene, CDR3 protein.

V: TRBV7-3; J: TRBJ2-5; CDR3: CASSLTGRVGTQYF
V: TRBV5-1; J: TRBJ2-7; CDR3: CASSLAGVRGPYEQYF
V: TRBV11-3; J: TRBJ2-3; CDR3: CASSSTGRDTQYF
V: TRBV5-8; J: TRBJ1-3; CDR3: CASSLGQFSSGNTIYF
V: TRBV7-2; J: TRBJ2-7; CDR3: CASSLESSGRPYEQYF
V: TRBV7-9; J: TRBJ1-2; CDR3: CASTPLGSNYGYTF
V: TRBV5-6; J: TRBJ1-6; CDR3: CASSTDSYSPLHF
V: TRBV18; J: TRBJ2-3; CDR3: CASSPARGEQYF
V: TRBV5-1; J: TRBJ2-2; CDR3: CASSWDSGDTGELFF
V: TRBV11-2; J: TRBJ2-3; CDR3: CASSNTDTQYF
V: TRBV15; J: TRBJ1-5; CDR3: CATSRDGWGSQPQHF
V: TRBV11-3; J: TRBJ2-1; CDR3: CASSLGALDYNEQFF
V: TRBV4-1; J: TRBJ2-7; CDR3: CASSQGPGQGTYEQYF
V: TRBV11-3; J: TRBJ2-1; CDR3: CASSLTGFPYNEQFF
V: TRBV4-1; J: TRBJ2-7; CDR3: CASSQGQGSYEQYF
V: TRBV4-3; J: TRBJ1-2; CDR3: CASSYRQTNNYGYTF
V: TRBV20-1; J: TRBJ2-1; CDR3: CSAGQGFF
V: TRBV18; J: TRBJ1-4; CDR3: CASSRLMDEKLFF
V: TRBV30; J: TRBJ1-3; CDR3: CAWSVPLTDTIYF
V: TRBV9; J: TRBJ1-5; CDR3: CASSVEDVGPQHF
V: TRBV5-1; J: TRBJ2-3; CDR3: CASETMPNTDTQYF
V: TRBV18; J: TRBJ1-1; CDR3: CASSLLRENTEAFF
V: TRBV9; J: TRBJ1-2; CDR3: CASSVGGTYYGYTF
V: TRBV6-6; J: TRBJ1-1; CDR3: CASSGNRQEQAFF
V: TRBV27; J: TRBJ2-1; CDR3: CASSFGTPGEQFF
V: TRBV19; J: TRBJ1-5; CDR3: CASSNPGGEQPQHF
V: TRBV5-1; J: TRBJ2-2; CDR3: CASSKDRGSGELFF
V: TRBV12-5; J: TRBJ1-1; CDR3: CASGLVRRGDTEAFF
V: TRBV6-5; J: -; CDR3: CASSYSRTAYEQYF
V: TRBV5-5; J: TRBJ1-2; CDR3: CASSQEEGRVNGYTF
V: TRBV1; J: TRBJ2-2; CDR3: CTSSRLRCPRVGGELFF
V: TRBV5-1; J: TRBJ2-3; CDR3: CASSLTGRAASDTQYF
V: TRBV6-5; J: TRBJ1-5; CDR3: CASSLRSHQPQHF
V: TRBV7-6; J: TRBJ1-2; CDR3: CASSLEDRGSYGYTF
V: TRBV6-5; J: TRBJ2-7; CDR3: CASSPSGQGSYEQYF
V: TRBV30; J: TRBJ2-1; CDR3: CATARSRGEQFF
V: TRBV7-9; J: TRBJ2-7; CDR3: CASTLAGVHYEQYF
V: TRBV12-2; J: TRBJ1-4; CDR3: CASRFKGEEKLFF
V: TRBV5-6; J: TRBJ2-1; CDR3: CASSLDRQISFF
V: TRBV7-9; J: TRBJ1-3; CDR3: CASSLNTGNTIYF